This T cell receptor beta chain was captured by sequencing in a study of cytomegalovirus exposure and HLA in healthy donors. Findings of the study overall: A later analysis reportedly found that, within productive TCRs, an Asian-associated ancestry cluster had fewer N-insertions than the mean observed across the approximately 700 donors. In a later analysis, TCR beta V- and J-gene trimming was associated with a missense DCLRE1C variant. TRBV6-2, TRBV6-3 and other indistinguishable V segments were excluded.

The study ran its PCR with 60 Vbeta and 13 Jbeta primers. Libraries were prepared by immunoSEQ multiplex PCR; TCRdb keeps only in-frame clonotypes and omits some of them. The top ten clones hold 1% to 1.4% of a sample with roughly 190,000 clones, around 90% of them seen once. To note about this clone: Antigen: not known.

Between the trimmed V and J ends, which lost 4 bases and 10 bases, there was a span of 14 bases. The CDR3 covers 14 residues. From germline, CDR1 is MDHEN and CDR2 SYDVKM. This chain connects TRBV28 to TRBJ1-6; D ambiguous. The receptor was isolated from a boy between 2 and 10 years old in good health and CMV-seronegative. Material: PBMCs. The CDR3 spells CASSSERERSPLHF. In DNA form, the CDR3 reads TGTGCCAGCAGTTCCGAGAGGGAGCGGTCACCCCTCCACTTT. Using reference TRBV28 and TRBJ1-6 for the parts outside the CDR3, the full variable domain is DVKVTQSSRYLVKRTGEKVFLECVQDMDHENMFWYRQDPGLGLRLIYFSYDVKMKEKGDIPEGYSVSREKKERFSLILESASTNQTSMYLCASSSERERSPLHFGNGTRLTVT.